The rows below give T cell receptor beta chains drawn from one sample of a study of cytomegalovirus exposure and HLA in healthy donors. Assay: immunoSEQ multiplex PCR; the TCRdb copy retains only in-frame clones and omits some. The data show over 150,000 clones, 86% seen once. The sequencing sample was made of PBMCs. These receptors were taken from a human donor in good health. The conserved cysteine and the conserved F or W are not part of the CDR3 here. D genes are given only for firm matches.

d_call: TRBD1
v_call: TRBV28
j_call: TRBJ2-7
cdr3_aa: ASVRTGAALYEQY

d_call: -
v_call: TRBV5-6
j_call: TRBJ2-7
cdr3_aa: ASSLDSQVQY

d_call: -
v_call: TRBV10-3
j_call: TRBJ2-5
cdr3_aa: AISPSAYQETQY

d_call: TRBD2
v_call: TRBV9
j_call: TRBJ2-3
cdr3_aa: ASSVAQSGSVVDTQY

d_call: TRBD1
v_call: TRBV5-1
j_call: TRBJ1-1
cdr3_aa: ASRGGTGGGQNTEAF

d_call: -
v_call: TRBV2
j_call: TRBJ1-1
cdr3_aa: ATYREKTEAF

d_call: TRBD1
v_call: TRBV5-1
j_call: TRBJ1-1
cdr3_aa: ASSLTGVLRYTEAF

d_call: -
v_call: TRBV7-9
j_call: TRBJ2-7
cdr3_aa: ASSLGSATYEQY

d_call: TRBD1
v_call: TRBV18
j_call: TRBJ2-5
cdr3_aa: ASSPRTGTETQY

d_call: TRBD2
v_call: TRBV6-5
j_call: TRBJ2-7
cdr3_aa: ASSRKGLAGVAQY

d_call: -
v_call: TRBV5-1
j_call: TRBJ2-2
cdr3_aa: ASSFAGTPNTGELF

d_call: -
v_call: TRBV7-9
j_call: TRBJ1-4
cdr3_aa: ASSSSLARIEEKLF

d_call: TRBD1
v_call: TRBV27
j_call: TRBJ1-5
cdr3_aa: ASSDFGDRGPNQPQH

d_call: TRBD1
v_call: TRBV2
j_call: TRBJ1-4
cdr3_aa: ASRATGVRNEKLF

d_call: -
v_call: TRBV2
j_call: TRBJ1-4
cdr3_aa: ASSASGTTNEKLF

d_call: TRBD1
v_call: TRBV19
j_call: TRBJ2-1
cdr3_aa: ASSIFGTDSYNEQF

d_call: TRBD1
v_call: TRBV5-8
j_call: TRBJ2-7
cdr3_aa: ASSGPGQGYEQY

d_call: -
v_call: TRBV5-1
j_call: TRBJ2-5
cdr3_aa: ASSGGGVGETQY

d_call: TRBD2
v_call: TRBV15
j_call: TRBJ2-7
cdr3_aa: ATSTIRTSGRYEQY

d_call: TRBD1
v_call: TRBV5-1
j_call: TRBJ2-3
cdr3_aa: ASSGRDRSPDTQY

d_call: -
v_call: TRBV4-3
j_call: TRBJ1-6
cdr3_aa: ASSLLGGNSPLH

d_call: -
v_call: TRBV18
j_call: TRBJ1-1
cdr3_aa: ATLGGLNTEAF

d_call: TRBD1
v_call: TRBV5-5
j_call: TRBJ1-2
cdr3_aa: ASSFDVDRLYGYT

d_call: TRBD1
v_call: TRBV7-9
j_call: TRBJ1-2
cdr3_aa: ASSLAGDRGGNYGYT

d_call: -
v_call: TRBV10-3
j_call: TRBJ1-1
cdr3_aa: AISESIVMNTEAF

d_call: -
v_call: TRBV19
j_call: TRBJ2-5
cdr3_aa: ASSPKGADSLSGETQY

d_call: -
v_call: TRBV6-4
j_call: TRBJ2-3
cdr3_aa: ASSDGGGTDTQY

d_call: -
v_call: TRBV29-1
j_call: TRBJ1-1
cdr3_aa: SVSGGATPNTEAF